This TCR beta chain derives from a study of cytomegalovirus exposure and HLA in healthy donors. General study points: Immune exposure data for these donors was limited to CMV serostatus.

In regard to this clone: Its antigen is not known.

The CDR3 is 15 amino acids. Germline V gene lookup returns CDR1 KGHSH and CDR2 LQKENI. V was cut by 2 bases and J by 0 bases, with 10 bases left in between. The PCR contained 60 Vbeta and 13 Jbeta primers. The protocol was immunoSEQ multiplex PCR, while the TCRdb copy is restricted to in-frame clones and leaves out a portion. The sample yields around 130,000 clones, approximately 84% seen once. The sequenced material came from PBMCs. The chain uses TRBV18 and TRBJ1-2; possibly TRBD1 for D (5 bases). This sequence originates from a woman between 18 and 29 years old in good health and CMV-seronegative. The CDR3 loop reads CASSPVDTANYGYTF. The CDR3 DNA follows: TGTGCCAGCTCACCAGTGGACACCGCTAACTATGGCTACACCTTC.